This TCR beta chain was sequenced for a study of OX40 agonist ivuxolimab in advanced cancers. A word on this clone: The antigen is not known.

Study results and caveats: With doses of 0.1 to 3.0 mg/kg, CD4+ and CD8+ blood T cells had undergone clonal expansion by week 6.

Generated by immunoSEQ multiplex PCR, the TCRdb table keeps only in-frame clones and is missing some. The sample records more than 65,000 clones, about nine tenths being singletons. V was pared by 2 bases and J by 6 bases, with 1 base of the junction left unmatched. Germline CDR1 reads KGHSH; CDR2 reads LQKENI. The CDR3 has 13 residues. The sequence was collected from an adult with an advanced solid tumor such as melanoma, head and neck, liver or kidney cancer. V is TRBV18 and J is TRBJ1-5; 7 bases align to TRBD1. The material was CD4+ or CD8+ T cells sorted from blood, obtained in a trial of the OX40 agonist ivuxolimab. The CDR3 loop is CASSPNRGQPQHF. The CDR3 DNA follows: TGTGCCAGCTCACCAAACAGGGGTCAGCCCCAGCATTTT.